Given below is one TCR beta chain in context. The data derive from a study of blood T cell repertoires in COVID-19. Overall study context: Sites in the United States, Italy and Spain provided acute and convalescent COVID-19 samples. T cells, B-cell-depleted T cells, or PBMCs provided the cDNA or gDNA that served as material.

The CDR3 runs to 15 residues. The V end lost 2 bases, the J end lost 3 bases, and 14 bases lay between the germline ends. Germline CDR1 and CDR2: MDHEN and SYDVKM. Authors' data handling: Reference gene primers were amplified, and this amplification served to estimate nucleated cell counts. Generated by immunoSEQ multiplex PCR, the TCRdb table keeps only in-frame clones and is missing some. V and J calls and clone size come straight from that table; D and trimming were deduced from the DNA. The table lists 150,000 or so clones, approximately 80% of them singletons, with 10% to 15% in the top ten. This sequence was found in a man aged 55 to 69 with active or convalescent COVID-19. The V and J genes are TRBV28 and TRBJ2-7; D is unresolved. The sequencing sample was made of peripheral blood. CDR3 sequence (DNA): TGTGCCAGCAGTTTAGGGCAGGCCGTAGGCTACGAGCAGTACTTC. It encodes CASSLGQAVGYEQYF.